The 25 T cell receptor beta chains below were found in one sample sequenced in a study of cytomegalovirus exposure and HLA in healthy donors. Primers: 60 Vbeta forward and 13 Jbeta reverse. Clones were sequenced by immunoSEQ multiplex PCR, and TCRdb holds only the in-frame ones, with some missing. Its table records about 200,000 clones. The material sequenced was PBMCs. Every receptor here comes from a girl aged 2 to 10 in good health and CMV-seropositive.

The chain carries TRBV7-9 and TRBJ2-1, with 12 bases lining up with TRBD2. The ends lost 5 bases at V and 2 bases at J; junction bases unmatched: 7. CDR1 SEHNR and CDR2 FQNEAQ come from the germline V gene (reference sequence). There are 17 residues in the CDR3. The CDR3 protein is CASSQTSGRKTYNEQFF. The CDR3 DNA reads TGTGCCAGCAGCCAAACTAGCGGGAGGAAAACCTACAATGAGCAGTTCTTC. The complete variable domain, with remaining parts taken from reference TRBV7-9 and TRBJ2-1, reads DTGVSQNPRHKITKRGQNVTFRCDPISEHNRLYWYRQTLGQGPEFLTYFQNEAQLEKSRLLSDRFSAERPKGSFSTLEIQRTEQGDSAMYLCASSQTSGRKTYNEQFFGPGTRLTVL.

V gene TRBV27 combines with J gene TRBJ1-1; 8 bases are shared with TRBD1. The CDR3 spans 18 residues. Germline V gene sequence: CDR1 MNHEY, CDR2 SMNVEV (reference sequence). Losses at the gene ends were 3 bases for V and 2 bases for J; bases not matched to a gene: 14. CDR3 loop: CASSLATGAVGLNTEAFF. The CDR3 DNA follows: TGTGCCAGCAGTTTGGCGACAGGGGCTGTAGGCCTAAACACTGAAGCTTTCTTT.

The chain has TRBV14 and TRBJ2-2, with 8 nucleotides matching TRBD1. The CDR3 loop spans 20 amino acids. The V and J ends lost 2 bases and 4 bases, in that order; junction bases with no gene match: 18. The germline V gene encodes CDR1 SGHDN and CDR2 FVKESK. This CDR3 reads CASSQPLGRDGQGATGELFF. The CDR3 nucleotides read TGTGCCAGCAGCCAACCCTTAGGTCGCGATGGGCAGGGGGCCACCGGGGAGCTGTTTTTT.

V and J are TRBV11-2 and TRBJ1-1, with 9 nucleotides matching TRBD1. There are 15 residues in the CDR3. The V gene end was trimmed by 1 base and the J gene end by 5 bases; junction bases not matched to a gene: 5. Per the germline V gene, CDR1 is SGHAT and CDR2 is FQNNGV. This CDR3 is CASSLGDRGGTEAFF. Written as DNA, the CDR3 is TGTGCCAGCAGCTTAGGCGACAGGGGGGGGACTGAAGCTTTCTTT.

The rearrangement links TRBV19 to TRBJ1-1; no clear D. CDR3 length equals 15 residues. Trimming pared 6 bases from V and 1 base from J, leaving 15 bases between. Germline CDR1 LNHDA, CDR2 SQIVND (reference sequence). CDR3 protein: CASRKPGLTNTEAFF. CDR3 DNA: TGTGCCAGTAGGAAACCCGGACTTACGAACACTGAAGCTTTCTTT.

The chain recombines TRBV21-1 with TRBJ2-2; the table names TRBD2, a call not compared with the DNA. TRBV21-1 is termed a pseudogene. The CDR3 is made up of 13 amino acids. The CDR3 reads CASSKTSTGELFF. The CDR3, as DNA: TGTGCCAGCAGCAAAACTAGCACCGGGGAGCTGTTTTTT.

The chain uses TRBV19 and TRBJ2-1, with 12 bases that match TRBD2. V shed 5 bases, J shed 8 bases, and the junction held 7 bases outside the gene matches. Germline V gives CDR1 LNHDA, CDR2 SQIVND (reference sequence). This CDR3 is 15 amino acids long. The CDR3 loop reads CASSPRSSGRDEQFF. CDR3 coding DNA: TGTGCCAGTAGTCCCCGATCTAGCGGGAGGGATGAGCAGTTCTTC.

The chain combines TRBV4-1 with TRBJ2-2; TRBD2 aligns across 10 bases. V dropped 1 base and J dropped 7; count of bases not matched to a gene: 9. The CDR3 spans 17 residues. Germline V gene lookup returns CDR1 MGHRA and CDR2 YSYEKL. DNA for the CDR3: TGCGCCAGCAGCCAAGGCCTAGCGGGAGCTGTTGGCGGGGAGCTGTTTTTT. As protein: CASSQGLAGAVGGELFF.

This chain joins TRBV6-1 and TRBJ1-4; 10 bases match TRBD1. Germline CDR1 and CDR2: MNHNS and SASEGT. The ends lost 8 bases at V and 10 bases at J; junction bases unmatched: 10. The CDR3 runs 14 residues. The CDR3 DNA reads TGTGCCAGCCGGGACAGGGGCCTCGTAGGAAAACTGTTTTTT. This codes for CASRDRGLVGKLFF.

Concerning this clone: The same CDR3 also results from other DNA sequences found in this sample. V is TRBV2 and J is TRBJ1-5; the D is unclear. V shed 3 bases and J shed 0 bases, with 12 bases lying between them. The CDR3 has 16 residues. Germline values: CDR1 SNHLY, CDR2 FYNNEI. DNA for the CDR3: TGTGCCAGCAGTGAGTTCCGGGATGTTAGCAATCAGCCCCAGCATTTT. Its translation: CASSEFRDVSNQPQHF.

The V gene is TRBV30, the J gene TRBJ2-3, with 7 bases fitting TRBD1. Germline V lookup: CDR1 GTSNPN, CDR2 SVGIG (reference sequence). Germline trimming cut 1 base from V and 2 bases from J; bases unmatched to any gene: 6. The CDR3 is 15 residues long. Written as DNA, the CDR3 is TGTGCCTGGAGTGACGGGGACAGTTACACAGATACGCAGTATTTT. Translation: CAWSDGDSYTDTQYF.

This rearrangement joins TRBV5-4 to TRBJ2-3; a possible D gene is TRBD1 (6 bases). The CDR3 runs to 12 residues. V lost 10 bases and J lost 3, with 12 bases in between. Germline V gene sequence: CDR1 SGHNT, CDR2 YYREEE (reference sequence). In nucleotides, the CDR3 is TGTGCCGCTGGGGGCGGGACAGATACGCAGTATTTT. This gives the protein CAAGGGTDTQYF.

The CDR3 here is CASSPVSAGNNEQFF. CDR3 DNA sequence: TGTGCCAGCAGCCCGGTTAGCGCGGGAAACAATGAGCAGTTCTTC. V usage is TRBV28 and J usage is TRBJ2-1; possibly TRBD2 for D (6 bases). Trimming stripped 6 bases from V and 5 bases from J, with 17 bases between. Germline V gives CDR1 MDHEN, CDR2 SYDVKM. The CDR3 is made up of 15 amino acids.

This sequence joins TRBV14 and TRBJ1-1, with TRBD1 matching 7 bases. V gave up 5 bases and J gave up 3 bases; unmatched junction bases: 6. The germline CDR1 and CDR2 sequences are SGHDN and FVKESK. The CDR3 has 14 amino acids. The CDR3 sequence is CASSLGGVHTEAFF. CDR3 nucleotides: TGTGCCAGCAGCTTAGGGGGCGTACACACTGAAGCTTTCTTT.

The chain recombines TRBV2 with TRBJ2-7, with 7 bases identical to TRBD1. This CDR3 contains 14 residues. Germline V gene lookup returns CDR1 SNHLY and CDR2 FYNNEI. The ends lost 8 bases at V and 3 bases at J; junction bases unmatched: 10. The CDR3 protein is CASVRDSSFYEQYF. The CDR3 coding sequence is TGTGCCAGCGTTCGGGACAGTTCGTTCTACGAGCAGTACTTC.

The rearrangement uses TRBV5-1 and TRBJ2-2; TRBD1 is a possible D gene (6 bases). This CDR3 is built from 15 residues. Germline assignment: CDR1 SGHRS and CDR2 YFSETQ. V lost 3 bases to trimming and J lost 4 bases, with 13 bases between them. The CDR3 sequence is CASSSKTGPTGELFF. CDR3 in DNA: TGCGCCAGCAGCTCTAAAACAGGGCCCACCGGGGAGCTGTTTTTT.

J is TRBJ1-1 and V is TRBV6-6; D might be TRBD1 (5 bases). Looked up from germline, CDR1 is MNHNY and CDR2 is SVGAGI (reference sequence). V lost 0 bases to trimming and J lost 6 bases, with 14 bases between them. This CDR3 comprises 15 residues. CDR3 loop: CASSYSPQGIAEAFF. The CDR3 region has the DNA TGTGCCAGCAGTTACTCTCCCCAGGGTATCGCTGAAGCTTTCTTT.

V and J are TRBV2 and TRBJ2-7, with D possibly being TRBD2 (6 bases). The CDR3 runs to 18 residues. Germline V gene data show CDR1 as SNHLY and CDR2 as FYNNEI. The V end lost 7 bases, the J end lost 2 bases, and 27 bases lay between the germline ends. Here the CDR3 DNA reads TGTGCCAGCACTTTCACCGGGACTGCTCATGTGGGGACCTACGAGCAGTACTTC. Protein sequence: CASTFTGTAHVGTYEQYF.

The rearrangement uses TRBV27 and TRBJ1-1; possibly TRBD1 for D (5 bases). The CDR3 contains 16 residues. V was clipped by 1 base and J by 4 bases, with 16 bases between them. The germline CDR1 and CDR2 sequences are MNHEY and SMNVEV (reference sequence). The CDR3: CASSLFGWATGTEAFF. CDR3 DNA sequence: TGTGCCAGCAGTTTATTCGGGTGGGCAACAGGCACTGAAGCTTTCTTT.

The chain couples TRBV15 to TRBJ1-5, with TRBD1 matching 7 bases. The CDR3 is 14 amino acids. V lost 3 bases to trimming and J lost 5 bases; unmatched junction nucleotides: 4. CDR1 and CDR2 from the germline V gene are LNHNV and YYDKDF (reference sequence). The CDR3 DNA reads TGTGCCACCAGCAGCCGGCAGGGGGATCAGCCCCAGCATTTT. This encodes CATSSRQGDQPQHF.

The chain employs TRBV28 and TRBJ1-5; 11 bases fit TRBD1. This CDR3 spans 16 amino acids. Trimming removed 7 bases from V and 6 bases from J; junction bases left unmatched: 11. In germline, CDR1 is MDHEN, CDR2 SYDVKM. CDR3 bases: TGTGCCAGCAAAGAGGCAGGGACAGGGGGTATTCAGCCCCAGCATTTT. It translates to CASKEAGTGGIQPQHF.

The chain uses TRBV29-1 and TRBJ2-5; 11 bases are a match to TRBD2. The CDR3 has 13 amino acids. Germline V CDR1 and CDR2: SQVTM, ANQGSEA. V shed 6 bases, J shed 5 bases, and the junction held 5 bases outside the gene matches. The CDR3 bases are TGCAGCGTATTAGCGGGAGGGGGGGAGACCCAGTACTTC. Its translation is CSVLAGGGETQYF.

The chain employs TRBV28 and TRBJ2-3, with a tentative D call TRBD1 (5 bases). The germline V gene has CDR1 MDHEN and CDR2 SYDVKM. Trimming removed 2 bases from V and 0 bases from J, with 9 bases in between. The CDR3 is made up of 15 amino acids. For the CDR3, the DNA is TGTGCCAGCAGTTTAACAGGTACTAGCACAGATACGCAGTATTTT. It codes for CASSLTGTSTDTQYF.

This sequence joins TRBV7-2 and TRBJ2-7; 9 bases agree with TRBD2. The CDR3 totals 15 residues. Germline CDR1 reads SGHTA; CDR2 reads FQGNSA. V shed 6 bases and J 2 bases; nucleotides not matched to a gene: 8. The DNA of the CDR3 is TGTGCCAGCAGTAGACCTAGCGGGACGACCTACGAGCAGTACTTC. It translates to CASSRPSGTTYEQYF.

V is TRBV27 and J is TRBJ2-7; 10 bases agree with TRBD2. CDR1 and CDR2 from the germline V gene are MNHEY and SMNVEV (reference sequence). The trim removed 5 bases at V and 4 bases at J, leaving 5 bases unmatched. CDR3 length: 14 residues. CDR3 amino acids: CASSPSGSRYEQYF. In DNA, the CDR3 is TGTGCCAGCAGTCCTAGCGGGAGTAGGTACGAGCAGTACTTC.